These 27 T cell receptor beta chains share one sample of origin, sequenced in a study of T-cell memory formation after mild COVID-19. TCRdb reprocessed the 5' RACE reads via MiXCR and lists one record per CDR3 protein. The profile shows about 430,000 distinct CDR3 sequences, more than 20% of them singletons. Sequenced material: PBMCs or a T cell subset sorted from them (not recorded which). These TCRs come from an adult woman who had mild COVID-19 (a few samples of this study predate the infection). Cell type and time point are not known.

The rearrangement uses TRBV6-6 and TRBJ2-7; weak D call: TRBD1 (5 bases). V lost 5 bases, J lost 2 bases, and 16 bases lay in between. This CDR3 contains 15 residues. Germline assignment: CDR1 MNHNY and CDR2 SVGAGI (reference sequence). The CDR3 reads CASSTHRSGTYEQYF. For the CDR3, the DNA is TGTGCCAGCAGTACACATAGGTCAGGGACCTACGAGCAGTACTTC.

In its sample, this clonotype was seen a few times. The rearrangement links TRBV14 to TRBJ1-2, with D possibly matching TRBD1 (6 bases). The CDR3 loop spans 15 amino acids. Germline assignment: CDR1 SGHDN and CDR2 FVKESK. The V and J ends lost 0 bases and 6 bases respectively, with 14 bases between them. This CDR3 reads CASSQELSGGNGYTF. CDR3 bases: TGTGCCAGCAGCCAAGAGTTGTCCGGGGGCAATGGCTACACCTTC. Full variable domain (outside the CDR3, taken from reference TRBV14 and TRBJ1-2): EAGVTQFPSHSVIEKGQTVTLRCDPISGHDNLYWYRRVMGKEIKFLLHFVKESKQDESGMPNNRFLAERTGGTYSTLKVQPAELEDSGVYFCASSQELSGGNGYTFGSGTRLTVV.

The chain joins TRBV6-5 to TRBJ2-5; TRBD2 agrees at 10 bases. Germline trimming cut 5 bases from V and 2 bases from J; bases unmatched to any gene: 5. Per the germline V gene, CDR1 is MNHEY and CDR2 is SVGAGI. The CDR3 sequence is 15 residues long. The CDR3 spells CASSAGLAFQETQYF. CDR3 nucleotides: TGTGCCAGCAGTGCGGGACTAGCGTTTCAAGAGACCCAGTACTTC.

This clonotype was found a few times. The chain recombines TRBV12-3 or TRBV12-4 with TRBJ2-1; D perhaps matches TRBD2 (6 bases). V lost 5 bases, J lost 6 bases, and 23 bases lay in between. This CDR3 region has 17 residues. CDR3 amino acids: CASSGVAVRLARNEQFF. The CDR3 DNA follows: TGTGCCAGCAGTGGGGTAGCGGTCAGGCTAGCCCGCAATGAGCAGTTCTTC.

This clonotype was observed a few times. This chain links TRBV29-1 with TRBJ2-5; 8 nucleotides match TRBD2. Trimming took 8 bases from V and 5 from J; bases not matched to a gene: 4. Germline CDR1 reads SQVTM; CDR2 reads ANQGSEA. There are 11 residues in the CDR3. CDR3 nucleotide sequence: TGCAGCTTACGACTAGCGGAGACCCAGTACTTC. Protein: CSLRLAETQYF.

The chain is built from TRBV6-1 and TRBJ1-2; no clear D gene. Per germline, CDR1 MNHNS and CDR2 SASEGT. V dropped 6 bases and J dropped 0 bases, with 14 bases sitting between them. This CDR3 is built from 15 residues. CDR3 in amino acids: CASSKAPEANYGYTF. The CDR3 DNA follows: TGTGCCAGCAGCAAGGCCCCAGAAGCTAACTATGGCTACACCTTC.

This clonotype was found a few times. This chain joins TRBV24-1 and TRBJ1-5; D may be TRBD1 (5 bases). Germline CDR1 is KGHDR and CDR2 is SFDVKD. V was shortened by 4 bases and J by 4 bases, with 13 bases between the two germline ends. The CDR3 runs 15 residues. In DNA, the CDR3 is TGTGCCACCAGTGAGGGACGGACGGGAAATCAGCCCCAGCATTTT. Its translation is CATSEGRTGNQPQHF.

This chain connects TRBV6-1 to TRBJ1-5, with a weak D call TRBD1 (5 bases). Germline lookup yields CDR1 MNHNS and CDR2 SASEGT. The CDR3 totals 15 residues. V lost 8 bases and J lost 0, with 14 bases in between. In nucleotides, the CDR3 is TGTGCCAGCCGGGACGGTCCGTATAGCAATCAGCCCCAGCATTTT. Translated, it gives CASRDGPYSNQPQHF.

This clonotype was recorded a few times. The chain employs TRBV29-1 and TRBJ1-2; tentatively, D is TRBD1 (6 bases). Germline V gives CDR1 SQVTM, CDR2 ANQGSEA. The V end was cut by 0 bases, the J end by 4 bases, with 18 bases between. The CDR3 sequence is 16 residues long. The CDR3 region has the DNA TGCAGCGTTGAAGATAAACAGGGAGCGAGATCCTATGGCTACACCTTC. Translating gives CSVEDKQGARSYGYTF.

V gene TRBV6-1 combines with J gene TRBJ1-2; no reliable D call. Trimming removed 7 bases at V and 2 bases at J, with 8 bases between. CDR1 is MNHNS and CDR2 is SASEGT in the germline V gene. The CDR3 covers 12 residues. CDR3 sequence: CASIERNYGYTF. In nucleotides, the CDR3 is TGTGCCAGCATCGAGAGAAACTATGGCTACACCTTC.

This clonotype has just a few counts. This sequence joins TRBV4-3 and TRBJ1-1; TRBD1 agrees at 7 bases. CDR3 length equals 16 residues. Germline lookup yields CDR1 LGHNA and CDR2 YSLEER. The ends lost 1 base at V and 2 bases at J; junction bases unmatched: 7. Written as DNA, the CDR3 is TGCGCCAGCAGCCAAGGGGGACAGTTTTTTAACACTGAAGCTTTCTTT. Amino acid sequence: CASSQGGQFFNTEAFF.

The V and J genes are TRBV24-1 and TRBJ1-2; weak D call: TRBD1 (5 bases). Germline CDR1 reads KGHDR; CDR2 reads SFDVKD. CDR3 size: 14 residues. Trimming shortened V by 4 bases and J by 5 bases, and 13 bases separated the two germline ends. CDR3 sequence: CATSDPGLRYGYTF. The CDR3, as DNA: TGTGCCACCAGTGACCCGGGACTGCGATATGGCTACACCTTC.

V gene TRBV12-3 or TRBV12-4 combines with J gene TRBJ2-7; D unclear. V shed 2 bases and J shed 3 bases, with 11 bases lying between them. The CDR3 sequence is 14 residues long. CDR3 nucleotides: TGTGCCAGCAGTTTATTAAGTAAAAACTACGAGCAGTACTTC. Translation: CASSLLSKNYEQYF.

The rearrangement links TRBV3-1 to TRBJ2-2; 8 nucleotides align to TRBD1. This CDR3 region has 16 residues. The V gene's germline CDR1 is LGHDT and CDR2 YNNKEL (reference sequence). V shed 5 bases, J shed 1 base, and the junction held 6 bases outside the gene matches. The CDR3, as DNA: TGTGCCAGCAGCTCGCGGGGACAGGTGAACACCGGGGAGCTGTTTTTT. Its translation: CASSSRGQVNTGELFF.

This clonotype has a handful of counts. The V gene is TRBV15, the J gene TRBJ2-3, with 12 nucleotides matching TRBD2. CDR3 length equals 17 residues. Germline assignment: CDR1 LNHNV and CDR2 YYDKDF (reference sequence). V lost 1 base to trimming and J lost 5 bases; unmatched junction nucleotides: 7. The CDR3 sequence is CATSRVSSGRAKDTQYF. The DNA for the CDR3 is TGTGCCACCAGCAGAGTCTCTAGCGGGAGGGCCAAAGATACGCAGTATTTT. Looking up the rest from reference TRBV15 and TRBJ2-3 gives the full variable domain: DAMVIQNPRYQVTQFGKPVTLSCSQTLNHNVMYWYQQKSSQAPKLLFHYYDKDFNNEADTPDNFQSRRPNTSFCFLDIRSPGLGDTAMYLCATSRVSSGRAKDTQYFGPGTRLTVL.

This clonotype appeared many times. The V gene is TRBV4-1, the J gene TRBJ2-5; D remains unclear. V was cut by 0 bases and J by 6 bases, with 14 bases left in between. Germline values: CDR1 MGHRA, CDR2 YSYEKL. The CDR3 covers 15 residues. The CDR3 reads CASSQDYTTLKTQYF. CDR3 coding DNA: TGCGCCAGCAGCCAAGATTATACTACACTAAAGACCCAGTACTTC.

This clonotype came up a few times. The chain links TRBV18 to TRBJ2-4; 7 positions agree with TRBD1. CDR3 length: 15 amino acids. The germline V gene encodes CDR1 KGHSH and CDR2 LQKENI. V lost 0 bases, J lost 4 bases, and 3 bases stayed unmatched. Here the CDR3 reads CASSPPTTGKNIQYF. CDR3 nucleotide sequence: TGTGCCAGCTCACCACCGACGACAGGGAAAAACATTCAGTACTTC.

This clonotype has more than one count but fewer than ten. This chain links TRBV5-1 with TRBJ2-3; 10 nucleotides line up with TRBD2. The germline CDR1 and CDR2 sequences are SGHRS and YFSETQ. V lost 5 bases to trimming and J lost 6 bases; unmatched junction nucleotides: 9. The CDR3 has 15 amino acids. The chain's CDR3 is CASRPLAGAEDTQYF. The CDR3 DNA reads as TGCGCCAGCAGGCCGCTAGCGGGGGCCGAGGATACGCAGTATTTT.

The genes are TRBV18 and TRBJ1-5; D gene uncertain. The germline V gene encodes CDR1 KGHSH and CDR2 LQKENI. The CDR3 consists of 15 residues. V was pared by 0 bases and J by 3 bases, with 9 bases between. The CDR3 loop reads CASSPPDASNQPQHF. As DNA, the CDR3 is TGTGCCAGCTCACCACCGGACGCTTCCAATCAGCCCCAGCATTTT.

This chain links TRBV23-1 with TRBJ2-5; D is uncertain. TRBV23-1 belongs to the ORF category, with a function that is uncertain. CDR3 length: 13 amino acids. Trimming pared 4 bases from V and 8 bases from J, leaving 14 bases between. The CDR3 sequence: CASSPSPRATQYF. CDR3 bases: TGCGCCAGCAGTCCCTCCCCTCGGGCCACCCAGTACTTC.

J is TRBJ1-1 and V is TRBV6-6; TRBD1 agrees at 7 bases. V gave up 1 base and J gave up 10 bases; unmatched junction bases: 15. Germline V CDR1 and CDR2: MNHNY, SVGAGI (reference sequence). The CDR3 runs 16 residues. The CDR3 bases are TGTGCCAGCAGTTACTTAGGACAGGCCGGCTTGGTAGGAGCTTTCTTT. Residues: CASSYLGQAGLVGAFF.

The CDR3 bases are TGTGCCAGCTCGGGAGGTATTCAGGCCTACGAGCAGTACTTC. Its protein product is CASSGGIQAYEQYF. The rearrangement joins TRBV18 to TRBJ2-7; weak D call: TRBD2 (6 bases). CDR3 size: 14 residues. Germline V CDR1 and CDR2: KGHSH, LQKENI. Deletions cut 6 bases from V and 2 bases from J, with 14 bases between.

The rearrangement joins TRBV12-3 or TRBV12-4 to TRBJ2-1, with 11 bases that match TRBD2. The CDR3 consists of 17 residues. V trimming: 6 bases; J trimming: 7 bases; junction bases outside the gene matches: 14. The CDR3 loop is CASSPFSGRAERNEQFF. The CDR3 coding sequence is TGTGCCAGCAGCCCCTTTAGCGGGAGGGCCGAAAGGAATGAGCAGTTCTTC.

The chain links TRBV14 to TRBJ2-1, with D perhaps TRBD1 or TRBD2 (5 bases each). Trimming pared 3 bases from V and 0 bases from J, leaving 15 bases between. Germline CDR1 reads SGHDN; CDR2 reads FVKESK. CDR3 size: 17 residues. The CDR3 loop reads CASSQWGSESSYNEQFF. CDR3 nucleotide sequence: TGTGCCAGCAGCCAGTGGGGGTCCGAAAGCTCCTACAATGAGCAGTTCTTC. Based on the CDR3 plus reference TRBV14 and TRBJ2-1, the full variable domain is EAGVTQFPSHSVIEKGQTVTLRCDPISGHDNLYWYRRVMGKEIKFLLHFVKESKQDESGMPNNRFLAERTGGTYSTLKVQPAELEDSGVYFCASSQWGSESSYNEQFFGPGTRLTVL.

This chain uses TRBV12-3 or TRBV12-4 with TRBJ2-2, with 8 bases aligning to TRBD1. Trimming cost V 5 bases and J 4 bases; bases outside gene matches: 6. The CDR3 spans 15 residues. In nucleotides, the CDR3 is TGTGCCAGCAGTCCTCCGGGACAGGTCACCGGGGAGCTGTTTTTT. This sequence encodes CASSPPGQVTGELFF.

This clonotype has a handful of counts. This chain uses TRBV27 with TRBJ1-1, with a weak D call TRBD1 (6 bases). Germline lookup yields CDR1 MNHEY and CDR2 SMNVEV (reference sequence). Deletions cut 3 bases from V and 3 bases from J, with 11 bases between. The CDR3 extends over 14 amino acids. CDR3 coding DNA: TGTGCCAGCAGTTTTACAGGGTTGTACACTGAAGCTTTCTTT. Translating it yields CASSFTGLYTEAFF.

There are a few counts of this clonotype. This chain links TRBV5-6 with TRBJ2-4, with a weak D call TRBD2 (5 bases). The CDR3 loop spans 15 amino acids. Per germline, CDR1 SGHDT and CDR2 YYEEEE. The V and J ends lost 1 base and 1 base respectively, with 9 bases between them. This CDR3 is CASSLKGAAKNIQYF. CDR3 sequence (DNA): TGTGCCAGCAGCTTGAAGGGAGCGGCCAAAAACATTCAGTACTTC.